Below are 22 T cell receptor beta chains sequenced from a single sample in a study of cytomegalovirus exposure and HLA in healthy donors. Profiled with immunoSEQ multiplex PCR; TCRdb holds only in-frame clones, not every one. The sample holds 100,000 or so clones, around nine tenths seen once. Sequencing used PBMCs. The receptors were sampled from a young woman in good health and CMV-seronegative.

This chain joins TRBV20-1 and TRBJ2-7; D unclear. Germline V gene sequence: CDR1 DFQATT, CDR2 SNEGSKA (reference sequence). This CDR3 contains 10 residues. The CDR3 sequence is CRKTPGEQYF. CDR3 nucleotide sequence: TGCAGGAAGACTCCGGGCGAGCAGTACTTC.

The table lists this clone with a count of one. The CDR3 reads CASTYGEGNQPQHF. CDR3 sequence (DNA): TGTGCCAGCACATACGGAGAGGGAAATCAGCCCCAGCATTTT. The chain couples TRBV6-6 to TRBJ1-5; D call uncertain. Germline lookup yields CDR1 MNHNY and CDR2 SVGAGI (reference sequence). V lost 7 bases and J lost 4, with 14 bases in between. The CDR3 runs to 14 residues.

The chain is built from TRBV11-3 and TRBJ2-5; perhaps TRBD1 as D (6 bases). Trimming removed 2 bases at V and 0 bases at J, with 7 bases between. The CDR3 contains 14 residues. Per the germline V gene, CDR1 is SGHNT and CDR2 is YENEEA. CDR3 in amino acids: CASSLRTDQETQYF. The CDR3 DNA sequence: TGTGCCAGCAGCTTAAGGACAGACCAAGAGACCCAGTACTTC.

This chain links TRBV6-5 with TRBJ1-1; no definite D call. Trimming removed 6 bases at V and 7 bases at J, with 21 bases between. The CDR3 runs to 15 residues. Germline V gene lookup returns CDR1 MNHEY and CDR2 SVGAGI. The CDR3 loop reads CASRNPGGVRDEAFF. As DNA, the CDR3 is TGTGCCAGCAGAAACCCGGGCGGGGTCAGAGATGAAGCTTTCTTT.

This clone was seen a single time. J is TRBJ2-1 and V is TRBV6-1; D perhaps matches TRBD1 (6 bases). CDR1 is MNHNS, CDR2 SASEGT, per germline. The CDR3 runs 15 residues. Trimming shortened V by 6 bases and J by 4 bases, and 16 bases separated the two germline ends. In DNA, the CDR3 is TGTGCCAGCAGCTCCAGGGGAATGGGGTACAATGAGCAGTTCTTC. As protein: CASSSRGMGYNEQFF.

This chain joins TRBV5-6 and TRBJ2-2, with D maybe TRBD2 (5 bases). Germline loops: CDR1 SGHDT, CDR2 YYEEEE. V was clipped by 5 bases and J by 6 bases, with 11 bases between them. The length of the CDR3 is 13 residues. CDR3 in amino acids: CASSAGLAGELFF. The CDR3 nucleotides read TGTGCCAGCAGTGCGGGCCTAGCCGGGGAGCTGTTTTTT.

The chain couples TRBV7-8 to TRBJ2-1, with a weak D call TRBD1 (6 bases). Germline V lookup: CDR1 SGHVS, CDR2 FQNEAQ. Trimming removed 5 bases at V and 0 bases at J, with 14 bases between. This CDR3 contains 16 residues. The CDR3 nucleotides are TGTGCCAGCAGCCCCCACAGGGTGAGCTCCTACAATGAGCAGTTCTTC. It translates to CASSPHRVSSYNEQFF.

V gene TRBV6-5 combines with J gene TRBJ1-4; D is possibly TRBD1 (6 bases). The V and J ends lost 0 bases and 5 bases respectively, with 13 bases between them. CDR3 size: 16 residues. CDR1 and CDR2 from the germline V gene are MNHEY and SVGAGI. The CDR3 nucleotides are TGTGCCAGCAGTTACTCGCTTCAGGGGCGGAATGAAAAACTGTTTTTT. This translates into CASSYSLQGRNEKLFF.

The chain is built from TRBV5-1 and TRBJ2-7; 10 positions match TRBD2. Trimming removed 0 bases from V and 3 bases from J; junction bases left unmatched: 9. Germline lookup yields CDR1 SGHRS and CDR2 YFSETQ. The CDR3 sequence is 17 residues long. CDR3 coding DNA: TGCGCCAGCAGCTTGGCCGGGTTCGGACTAGCGGTCTACGAGCAGTACTTC. Its translation is CASSLAGFGLAVYEQYF.

The gene calls are TRBV6-6 and TRBJ1-1; D is possibly TRBD1 (5 bases). V dropped 8 bases and J dropped 2 bases, with 12 bases sitting between them. Per the germline V gene, CDR1 is MNHNY and CDR2 is SVGAGI (reference sequence). The length of the CDR3 is 13 residues. CDR3: CASLGHGNTEAFF. The DNA of the CDR3 is TGTGCCAGCCTCGGACACGGTAACACTGAAGCTTTCTTT.

This clone was picked up one time. The genes are TRBV18 and TRBJ1-2; possibly TRBD1 for D (6 bases). Germline V lookup: CDR1 KGHSH, CDR2 LQKENI. Trimming stripped 6 bases from V and 7 bases from J, with 21 bases between. This CDR3 is built from 15 residues. CDR3 coding DNA: TGTGCCAGCTCCGCCCAGACAGGCCACCCGGGTGGCTACACCTTC. Translated: CASSAQTGHPGGYTF.

V usage is TRBV7-9 and J usage is TRBJ2-7; TRBD2 matches at 9 bases. The CDR3 is 15 residues long. CDR1 is SEHNR, CDR2 FQNEAQ, per germline (reference sequence). The V segment lost 5 bases and the J segment 6 bases; nucleotides outside the gene matches: 11. CDR3 residues: CASSPIAGVVAEQYF. In DNA form, the CDR3 reads TGTGCCAGCAGCCCGATAGCGGGAGTAGTCGCCGAGCAGTACTTC.

V gene TRBV7-9 combines with J gene TRBJ1-2; 11 bases fit TRBD1. CDR3 length: 14 residues. V lost 3 bases and J lost 7; bases outside the gene matches: 4. The germline V gene encodes CDR1 SEHNR and CDR2 FQNEAQ (reference sequence). Here the CDR3 DNA reads TGTGCCAGCAGCTTCGGACAGGGGGCGACTGGCTACACCTTC. Its protein is CASSFGQGATGYTF.

V usage is TRBV11-2 and J usage is TRBJ2-7; 7 positions match TRBD1. Looked up from germline, CDR1 is SGHAT and CDR2 is FQNNGV. This CDR3 has 15 amino acids. The ends lost 0 bases at V and 4 bases at J; junction bases unmatched: 6. CDR3 residues: CASSLERPGGYEQYF. The DNA for the CDR3 is TGTGCCAGCAGCTTAGAACGCCCAGGGGGTTACGAGCAGTACTTC.

The rearrangement uses TRBV7-2 and TRBJ2-3; a weak D match, TRBD2 (6 bases). The germline gives CDR1 SGHTA, CDR2 FQGNSA. With 0 bases removed from V and 1 base from J, the gap between germline ends came to 8 bases. The CDR3 extends over 15 amino acids. The CDR3 nucleotides read TGTGCCAGCAGCTTAGCCCCGGGAGGCACAGATACGCAGTATTTT. Its protein is CASSLAPGGTDTQYF.

V usage is TRBV14 and J usage is TRBJ2-3, with a possible D match to TRBD2 (6 bases). The CDR3 extends over 18 amino acids. V was clipped by 3 bases and J by 6 bases, with 25 bases between them. Germline assignment: CDR1 SGHDN and CDR2 FVKESK. CDR3 sequence reads: CASSHSRDSIRKGDTQYF. The CDR3 DNA reads TGTGCCAGCAGCCATAGCCGGGACTCGATTCGAAAAGGGGATACGCAGTATTTT.

This chain links TRBV28 with TRBJ2-1; weak D call: TRBD2 (5 bases). CDR1 MDHEN and CDR2 SYDVKM come from the germline V gene. Trimming shortened V by 5 bases and J by 9 bases, and 8 bases separated the two germline ends. The CDR3 spans 11 residues. The CDR3 protein is CASSTAGEQFF. Here the CDR3 DNA reads TGTGCCAGCAGTACCGCGGGTGAGCAGTTCTTC.

This clone was seen just once. The J gene is TRBJ2-3, the V gene TRBV14, with 8 bases aligning to TRBD2. The CDR3 loop spans 19 amino acids. CDR1 is SGHDN, CDR2 FVKESK, per germline. J gave up 1 base and V 4 bases, and 16 bases lay outside the gene matches. CDR3 in DNA: TGTGCCAGCAGCCCGACACTAGCGGACGAAGTTCTAGGCACAGATACGCAGTATTTT. It codes for CASSPTLADEVLGTDTQYF.

The rearrangement links TRBV2 to TRBJ2-5; possibly TRBD2 for D (6 bases). Trimming removed 3 bases at V and 7 bases at J, with 18 bases between. CDR3 size: 15 residues. Per the germline V gene, CDR1 is SNHLY and CDR2 is FYNNEI. CDR3 sequence: CASSDSALKEGTQYF. The CDR3 nucleotides are TGTGCCAGCAGTGATTCAGCGCTAAAGGAGGGGACCCAGTACTTC.

The CDR3 coding sequence is TGTGCCAGTTGGGGGGGGCGCCGAGAAGCTTTCTTT. Translation: CASWGGRREAFF. This chain connects TRBV19 to TRBJ1-1; a weak D match, TRBD1 (6 bases). The CDR3 consists of 12 residues. Germline lookup yields CDR1 LNHDA and CDR2 SQIVND (reference sequence). Trimming shortened V by 8 bases and J by 8 bases, and 15 bases separated the two germline ends.

This chain uses TRBV11-3 with TRBJ2-5, with TRBD2 identical over 10 bases. This CDR3 is built from 15 residues. J lost 5 bases, V lost 3 bases, and 6 bases had no gene match. Germline CDR1 is SGHNT and CDR2 is YENEEA. The CDR3 nucleotides are TGTGCCAGCAGCTTTAGCGGGGGGCCGCGGGAGACCCAGTACTTC. Translating gives CASSFSGGPRETQYF.

This clone was detected once. This chain connects TRBV6-1 to TRBJ1-2; no clear D. The CDR3 length is 13 residues. Germline CDR1 and CDR2: MNHNS and SASEGT. Trimming pared 3 bases from V and 7 bases from J, leaving 12 bases between. CDR3 bases: TGTGCCAGCAGTGATCAGAGGGAAAGTGGCTACACCTTC. Translating it yields CASSDQRESGYTF.